These T cell receptor beta chains were read from a single sample in a study of T cell responses to AZD1222 COVID-19 vaccine. Produced via immunoSEQ multiplex PCR; TCRdb's table is partial and in-frame only. The sample carries about 130,000 clones, 80% to 95% recorded once. This material consisted of peripheral blood, taken 28 days after the second AZD1222 dose. The receptor set was obtained from an adult who received the AZD1222 COVID-19 vaccine. The conserved cysteine and the conserved F or W are not part of the CDR3 here.

V | CDR3
TRBV7-2 | ASSSRTSVSYEQY
TRBV7-2 | ASSPYRGSYEQY
TRBV2 | ASALGVAYNSPLH
TRBV18 | ASSPPGVPGYT
TRBV2 | ASSERAGEADEQF
TRBV6-2/TRBV6-3 | ASSRDTSYEQY
TRBV28 | ASSRQGGTYEQY
TRBV19 | ASSLQGDGNTIY
TRBV7-9 | ASSVGQLTDTQY
TRBV19 | ASSIGGGKGQPQH
TRBV7-3 | ASSSSGRLDTEAF
TRBV4-3 | ASSQGTSGRPNEQF
TRBV2 | ASSPNRLAGEGGQF
TRBV28 | ASTTWGRQGQF
TRBV20-1 | SASPANSGIMGEQF
TRBV21-1 | ASSHTGYNSPLH
TRBV9 | ASSAGDGRGWGEQF
TRBV19 | ASSISVYGYT
TRBV29-1 | SARTGDYTEAF
TRBV11-3 | ASSPGGQASYEQY
TRBV6-2/TRBV6-3 | ASSPGHILSYEQY
TRBV10-3 | AISEPPAGAIGTGELF
TRBV18 | ASSQHRADTQY
TRBV14 | ASSQETGRADTQY
TRBV5-1 | ASSQGLAGGPRLYNEQF
TRBV2 | ASSGNRKNT
TRBV6-2/TRBV6-3 | ASSTSRTTGAF